A single sample is the source of the 28 T cell receptor beta chains below, sequenced in a study of technical replicates of blood from several donors. Data came from immunoSEQ multiplex PCR; TCRdb stores just in-frame clones and leaves some out. In the table there are roughly 90,000 clones, approximately 94% of which are singletons. The material sequenced was T cells isolated from PBMCs. The receptors were sampled from a human donor in good health.

A single count supports this clone. The genes are TRBV27 and TRBJ1-5, with D possibly being TRBD1 (6 bases). In germline, CDR1 is MNHEY, CDR2 SMNVEV (reference sequence). This CDR3 is 15 amino acids long. V shed 6 bases and J shed 1 base, with 13 bases lying between them. The CDR3 bases are TGTGCCAGCAGAAGGGGACAACGGAGCAATCAGCCCCAGCATTTT. Translating it yields CASRRGQRSNQPQHF.

This chain joins TRBV27 and TRBJ1-2; D perhaps matches TRBD1 (6 bases). In germline, CDR1 is MNHEY, CDR2 SMNVEV (reference sequence). The CDR3 has 13 residues. V lost 6 bases to trimming and J lost 10 bases, with 18 bases between them. Here the CDR3 reads CASSRDMLVPYTF. The CDR3, as DNA: TGTGCCAGCAGCCGGGACATGCTGGTACCCTACACCTTC.

The J gene is TRBJ2-1, the V gene TRBV7-6, with a possible D match to TRBD2 (6 bases). The length of the CDR3 is 16 residues. Germline V lookup: CDR1 SGHVS, CDR2 FNYEAQ. V was cut by 0 bases and J by 7 bases, with 16 bases left in between. The CDR3 DNA reads as TGTGCCAGCAGCTTAGCTATTAGCGGAAGGACGAATGAGCAGTTCTTC. Protein sequence: CASSLAISGRTNEQFF.

The chain recombines TRBV5-4 with TRBJ1-3; the match to TRBD1 covers 8 bases. The CDR3 loop spans 16 amino acids. With 0 bases clipped from V and 3 bases from J, the junction kept 5 bases outside the gene matches. Looked up from germline, CDR1 is SGHNT and CDR2 is YYREEE (reference sequence). The CDR3 DNA is TGTGCCAGCAGCTTGGCCCAGGGGGCGGATGGAAACACCATATATTTT. This sequence encodes CASSLAQGADGNTIYF.

The chain carries TRBV4-2 and TRBJ1-3; weak D call: TRBD1 (5 bases). The germline V gene has CDR1 LGHNA and CDR2 YNFKEQ. V was trimmed by 5 bases and J by 6 bases, leaving 14 bases between them. CDR3 length equals 14 residues. This CDR3 reads CASSFQGDQNTIYF. CDR3 DNA: TGTGCCAGCAGCTTCCAGGGTGATCAAAACACCATATATTTT.

The chain is built from TRBV4-1 and TRBJ2-7; 9 nucleotides line up with TRBD2. The germline V gene encodes CDR1 MGHRA and CDR2 YSYEKL. Trimming took 4 bases from V and 2 from J; bases not matched to a gene: 15. The CDR3 spans 18 residues. CDR3 nucleotides: TGCGCCAGCAGCCCAAGGGGCCGGGGAGCGGGAGGAACCTACGAGCAGTACTTC. Amino acid sequence: CASSPRGRGAGGTYEQYF.

The V and J genes are TRBV30 and TRBJ1-4, with a weak D call TRBD1 (6 bases). There are 15 residues in the CDR3. Germline CDR1 GTSNPN, CDR2 SVGIG (reference sequence). V lost 5 bases and J 0 bases, leaving 13 bases between the germline ends. Written as DNA, the CDR3 is TGTGCCTGGGCCAGGGGCCCGACAACTAATGAAAAACTGTTTTTT. Amino acid sequence: CAWARGPTTNEKLFF.

This chain connects TRBV9 to TRBJ2-5, with D maybe TRBD1 (6 bases). CDR1 and CDR2 from the germline V gene are SGDLS and YYNGEE. CDR3 size: 18 residues. Between the trimmed V and J ends, which lost 3 bases and 1 base, there was a span of 22 bases. The DNA for the CDR3 is TGTGCCAGCAGCGCGGAGGAAGGAGTGGGACAAATCCAAGAGACCCAGTACTTC. Protein sequence: CASSAEEGVGQIQETQYF.

J is TRBJ1-2 and V is TRBV6-5; tentative D call: TRBD1 (5 bases). Germline values: CDR1 MNHEY, CDR2 SVGAGI. V dropped 2 bases and J dropped 7 bases, with 14 bases sitting between them. This CDR3 comprises 14 residues. The CDR3 spells CASSYETAEGGYTF. Written as DNA, the CDR3 is TGTGCCAGCAGTTACGAGACAGCGGAGGGTGGCTACACCTTC.

V and J are TRBV5-6 and TRBJ1-1; D might be TRBD1 (5 bases). Trimming cost V 4 bases and J 3 bases, with 7 bases left between them. The V gene's germline CDR1 is SGHDT and CDR2 YYEEEE. This CDR3 is 12 amino acids long. CDR3 sequence reads: CASSDSDTEAFF. DNA for the CDR3: TGTGCCAGCAGCGACAGCGACACTGAAGCTTTCTTT.

The chain joins TRBV7-9 to TRBJ1-1, with D perhaps TRBD1 (5 bases). The germline V gene has CDR1 SEHNR and CDR2 FQNEAQ (reference sequence). The CDR3 is 14 residues long. V was pared by 4 bases and J by 6 bases, with 15 bases between. The DNA for the CDR3 is TGTGCCAGCAGCTCCCTCCAGGGTATAGCTGAAGCTTTCTTT. Its translation is CASSSLQGIAEAFF.

This chain connects TRBV7-7 to TRBJ1-1; 7 bases agree with TRBD1. The trim removed 5 bases at V and 0 bases at J, leaving 9 bases unmatched. Looked up from germline, CDR1 is SSHAT and CDR2 is FNYEAQ (reference sequence). The CDR3 has 16 residues. The CDR3 nucleotides are TGTGCCAGCAGCCCCCGGGACAGCGATATGAACACTGAAGCTTTCTTT. This translates into CASSPRDSDMNTEAFF.

This CDR3 reads CASFRLGATNEKLFF. The CDR3 DNA sequence: TGTGCCAGCTTTCGTTTGGGAGCAACTAATGAAAAACTGTTTTTT. The V and J genes are TRBV6-1 and TRBJ1-4; D not certain. Germline lookup yields CDR1 MNHNS and CDR2 SASEGT. The CDR3 extends over 15 amino acids. Trimming cost V 8 bases and J 0 bases, with 13 bases left between them.

V and J are TRBV11-2 and TRBJ2-7; possible D gene TRBD2, 6 bases. CDR1 and CDR2 (germline): SGHAT, FQNNGV. V lost 6 bases to trimming and J lost 3 bases, with 12 bases between them. The CDR3 spans 13 residues. CDR3: CASRTPGVYEQYF. The CDR3 region has the DNA TGTGCCAGCAGAACCCCGGGAGTCTACGAGCAGTACTTC.

This clone was seen a handful of times. The chain couples TRBV13 to TRBJ2-1; 16 bases align to TRBD2. Germline values: CDR1 PRHDT, CDR2 FYEKMQ (reference sequence). The CDR3 runs 16 residues. With 2 bases clipped from V and 8 bases from J, the junction kept 3 bases outside the gene matches. The CDR3 sequence is CASSLSGTSGRDEQFF. For the CDR3, the DNA is TGTGCCAGCAGCTTATCAGGGACTAGCGGGAGGGATGAGCAGTTCTTC.

CDR3 DNA: TGCAGTGCGCTGACAGGGGACGAGCAGTACTTC. Its protein product is CSALTGDEQYF. This chain uses TRBV20-1 with TRBJ2-7, with 8 bases identical to TRBD1. V lost 6 bases, J lost 5 bases, and 3 bases stayed unmatched. Germline loops: CDR1 DFQATT, CDR2 SNEGSKA (reference sequence). This CDR3 contains 11 residues.

This rearrangement joins TRBV10-3 to TRBJ2-5; 12 bases match TRBD2. V trimming: 0 bases; J trimming: 0 bases; junction bases outside the gene matches: 5. Germline assignment: CDR1 ENHRY and CDR2 SYGVKD. The CDR3 is made up of 18 amino acids. CDR3: CAISESSRLAGDQETQYF. Written as DNA, the CDR3 is TGTGCCATCAGTGAGTCGTCCAGACTAGCGGGGGACCAAGAGACCCAGTACTTC.

The chain carries TRBV19 and TRBJ2-3, with TRBD1 identical over 7 bases. V lost 8 bases to trimming and J lost 0 bases; unmatched junction nucleotides: 8. This CDR3 has 15 amino acids. Looked up from germline, CDR1 is LNHDA and CDR2 is SQIVND (reference sequence). In DNA, the CDR3 is TGTGCCAGTTCCAACAGGGGTCGGAGCACAGATACGCAGTATTTT. It specifies CASSNRGRSTDTQYF.

Only a few counts were recorded for this clone. J is TRBJ2-5 and V is TRBV30; D perhaps matches TRBD2 (5 bases). V lost 0 bases and J lost 3, with 11 bases in between. Germline V gene lookup returns CDR1 GTSNPN and CDR2 SVGIG (reference sequence). CDR3 length: 14 amino acids. The chain's CDR3 is CAWSVERVEETQYF. The CDR3 bases are TGTGCCTGGAGTGTGGAGAGGGTGGAAGAGACCCAGTACTTC.

The chain links TRBV18 to TRBJ1-2; 8 bases match TRBD1. The CDR3 extends over 17 amino acids. With V trimmed by 2 bases and J by 4 bases, 12 bases remained unmatched. CDR1 and CDR2 from the germline V gene are KGHSH and LQKENI. The CDR3 sequence is CASSPDFRPTGAYGYTF. The CDR3 DNA reads as TGTGCCAGCTCACCAGATTTTCGACCGACAGGGGCCTATGGCTACACCTTC.

The chain has TRBV6-1 and TRBJ1-4; 9 bases are shared with TRBD1. The CDR3 is 13 amino acids. In germline, CDR1 is MNHNS, CDR2 SASEGT. Unmatched junction bases numbered 4, after V lost 6 bases and J lost 8 bases. CDR3 coding DNA: TGTGCCAGCAGGGGGACAGGGAACGAAAAACTGTTTTTT. Encoded protein: CASRGTGNEKLFF.

V is TRBV28 and J is TRBJ1-2; 10 positions match TRBD1. The CDR3 spans 12 residues. Germline CDR1 MDHEN, CDR2 SYDVKM. V was clipped by 8 bases and J by 4 bases; unmatched bases: 1. CDR3 sequence: CASGDRGYGYTF. DNA of the CDR3: TGTGCCAGCGGGGACAGGGGCTATGGCTACACCTTC.

The chain combines TRBV11-3 with TRBJ2-1; no clear D. The CDR3 consists of 12 residues. Trimming took off 1 base at V and 6 bases at J, with 4 bases between the two ends. CDR1 SGHNT and CDR2 YENEEA come from the germline V gene. The CDR3 DNA sequence: TGTGCCAGCAGCTTAGTCTCCAATGAGCAGTTCTTC. Residues: CASSLVSNEQFF.

The chain uses TRBV4-2 and TRBJ1-2, with a possible D match to TRBD1 (6 bases). The CDR3 totals 15 residues. Trimming cost V 0 bases and J 7 bases, with 15 bases left between them. The germline CDR1 and CDR2 sequences are LGHNA and YNFKEQ. CDR3 DNA: TGTGCCAGCAGCCAAGAGGGCCCGGGACACCTTGGCTACACCTTC. This translates into CASSQEGPGHLGYTF.

This chain uses TRBV5-4 with TRBJ1-6, with unresolved D. V was pared by 0 bases and J by 9 bases, with 10 bases between. Germline V gives CDR1 SGHNT, CDR2 YYREEE (reference sequence). The CDR3 totals 14 residues. The CDR3 here is CASSLEYTTSPLHF. DNA for the CDR3: TGTGCCAGCAGCTTGGAGTACACAACTTCACCCCTCCACTTT.

This sequence joins TRBV6-5 and TRBJ2-7, with 13 bases that match TRBD2. The CDR3 has 16 amino acids. Germline CDR1 and CDR2: MNHEY and SVGAGI. With V trimmed by 0 bases and J by 3 bases, 2 bases remained unmatched. In nucleotides, the CDR3 is TGTGCCAGCAGTTACTCGGGACTAGCGGGACTCTACGAGCAGTACTTC. Its translation: CASSYSGLAGLYEQYF.

V gene TRBV15 combines with J gene TRBJ2-7; TRBD2 agrees at 9 bases. CDR3 size: 18 residues. Germline assignment: CDR1 LNHNV and CDR2 YYDKDF (reference sequence). Unmatched junction bases numbered 13, after V lost 1 base and J lost 3 bases. The CDR3 here is CATSRGTAGGLNVYEQYF. In nucleotides, the CDR3 is TGTGCCACCAGCAGAGGTACGGCGGGAGGGCTAAACGTCTACGAGCAGTACTTC.

The CDR3 region has the DNA TGTGCCAGCAGCAGGGGTTGTTTGGAAGGGCGGGAGTGGGGCTACACCTTC. Protein: CASSRGCLEGREWGYTF. V usage is TRBV21-1 and J usage is TRBJ1-2. TRBV21-1 counts as a pseudogene. This CDR3 has 17 residues.